These T cell receptor beta chains were read from a single sample in a study of T cell repertoires in aging, cancer and after chemotherapy. TCRdb processed the multiplex PCR reads anew with MiXCR; each CDR3 protein has one entry. Seen here are some 9,000 distinct CDR3 sequences, around 25% observed once, and the top ten hold 2.5% to 3%. Sample: blood. The receptor source for this set is a human donor with a blood cancer. The CDR3 runs from the conserved cysteine through the conserved F or W. The D gene is left open where the match is weak. Expanded clones get a size class; other rows say once, few or many, or leave the size out.

V gene: TRBV12-3/TRBV12-4
J gene: TRBJ2-1
clone size: many
D gene: TRBD1
CDR3 DNA: TGTGCCAGCAGTGCCCCCGACAGGGGGCGGCGGGAGCAGTTCTTC
CDR3 protein: CASSAPDRGRREQFF

V gene: TRBV6-2/TRBV6-3
J gene: TRBJ1-2
clone size: medium-sized
D gene: NA
CDR3 DNA: TGTGCCAGCAGTGGGACGGGCTATGGCTACACCTTC
CDR3 protein: CASSGTGYGYTF

V gene: TRBV12-3/TRBV12-4
J gene: TRBJ1-2
clone size: medium-sized
D gene: NA
CDR3 DNA: TGTGCCAGCTCCGGGACACCCAGCTCGAGGGGCTACACCTTC
CDR3 protein: CASSGTPSSRGYTF

V gene: TRBV29-1
J gene: TRBJ2-5
clone size: medium-sized
D gene: TRBD1
CDR3 DNA: TGCAGCGTTGACGGGACAGGGGGGGGAAAGACCCAGTACTTC
CDR3 protein: CSVDGTGGGKTQYF

V gene: TRBV20-1
J gene: TRBJ2-5
clone size: few
D gene: TRBD1
CDR3 DNA: TGCAGTGCGCACACAGGGGGCGAGACCCAGTACTTC
CDR3 protein: CSAHTGGETQYF

V gene: TRBV6-5
J gene: TRBJ2-1
clone size: medium-sized
D gene: TRBD2
CDR3 DNA: TGTGCCAGCAGTTCACTACTAGCGGGGTTATACAATGAGCAGTTCTTC
CDR3 protein: CASSSLLAGLYNEQFF

V gene: TRBV30
J gene: TRBJ2-1
clone size: medium-sized
D gene: NA
CDR3 DNA: TGTGCCTGGAGTGGAGGGAATGAGCAGTTCTTC
CDR3 protein: CAWSGGNEQFF

V gene: TRBV6-1
J gene: TRBJ2-5
clone size: few
D gene: NA
CDR3 DNA: TGTGCCAGCAGTGCCGCGGCCCAAGAGACCCAGTACTTC
CDR3 protein: CASSAAAQETQYF

V gene: TRBV10-3
J gene: TRBJ1-3
clone size: NA
D gene: NA
CDR3 DNA: TGTGCCATCAGTGATGGGACTGACTCTGGAAACACCATATATTTT
CDR3 protein: CAISDGTDSGNTIYF

V gene: TRBV11-1
J gene: TRBJ2-2
clone size: few
D gene: NA
CDR3 DNA: TGTGCCAGCAGCTTAGATCTGGCAGGGGTCGGTGTTTACGCCAACACCGGGGAGCTGTTTTTT
CDR3 protein: CASSLDLAGVGVYANTGELFF

V gene: TRBV20-1
J gene: TRBJ2-7
clone size: NA
D gene: TRBD2
CDR3 DNA: TGCAGTGCTCTTCAATCATCCGGGACTAGCGGGGCAAACTACGAGCAGTACTTC
CDR3 protein: CSALQSSGTSGANYEQYF

V gene: TRBV9
J gene: TRBJ2-3
clone size: NA
D gene: TRBD2
CDR3 DNA: TGTGCCAGCAGCGTAGAGGCGGGAGCAACAGATACGCAGTATTTT
CDR3 protein: CASSVEAGATDTQYF

V gene: TRBV19
J gene: TRBJ2-1
clone size: medium-sized
D gene: TRBD1
CDR3 DNA: TGTGCCAGTACTGGGGACAGGGCGGGCAATGAGCAGTTCTTC
CDR3 protein: CASTGDRAGNEQFF

V gene: TRBV18
J gene: TRBJ2-1
clone size: medium-sized
D gene: NA
CDR3 DNA: TGTGCCAGCTCCCGCAACTGGGAATGGGATGAGCAGTTCTTC
CDR3 protein: CASSRNWEWDEQFF

V gene: TRBV5-5
J gene: TRBJ2-7
clone size: medium-sized
D gene: TRBD1
CDR3 DNA: TGTGCCAGCAGCCTACCCGATGGACAGGGCTCGGCGCAGTACTTC
CDR3 protein: CASSLPDGQGSAQYF

V gene: TRBV4-2
J gene: TRBJ2-7
clone size: few
D gene: NA
CDR3 DNA: TGTGCCAGCAGCCCGAACTCCTACGAGCAGTACTTC
CDR3 protein: CASSPNSYEQYF

V gene: TRBV5-5
J gene: TRBJ1-5
clone size: NA
D gene: NA
CDR3 DNA: TGTGCCAGCAGCTTGTTATCTGGAGGCAATCAGCCCCAGCATTTT
CDR3 protein: CASSLLSGGNQPQHF

V gene: TRBV5-4
J gene: TRBJ2-3
clone size: medium-sized
D gene: NA
CDR3 DNA: TGTGCCAGCAGCTCCACGGGACTGTTGCCTAGCACAGATACGCAGTATTTT
CDR3 protein: CASSSTGLLPSTDTQYF

V gene: TRBV27
J gene: TRBJ2-7
clone size: medium-sized
D gene: TRBD1
CDR3 DNA: TGTGCCAGCGCGACCCCGGGACAGATCTACGAGCAGTACTTC
CDR3 protein: CASATPGQIYEQYF

V gene: TRBV6-2/TRBV6-3
J gene: TRBJ1-1
clone size: many
D gene: NA
CDR3 DNA: TGTGCCAGCAATCCGGGGAAGAACACTGAAGCTTTCTTT
CDR3 protein: CASNPGKNTEAFF

V gene: TRBV7-2
J gene: TRBJ1-1
clone size: few
D gene: TRBD1
CDR3 DNA: TGTGCCAGCAGCTTACCCGCCGGATTAAGGGACAGGGTCCCCCAGGCTTTCTTT
CDR3 protein: CASSLPAGLRDRVPQAFF

V gene: TRBV6-2/TRBV6-3
J gene: TRBJ2-1
clone size: medium-sized
D gene: TRBD2
CDR3 DNA: TGTGCCAGCGGTCAAGGGAGGGAGAGCTCCTACAATGAGCAGTTCTTC
CDR3 protein: CASGQGRESSYNEQFF

V gene: TRBV20-1
J gene: TRBJ2-7
clone size: NA
D gene: TRBD1
CDR3 DNA: TGCAGTGCTAGTCACCGGGACAGGGGAACCTACGAGCAGTACTTC
CDR3 protein: CSASHRDRGTYEQYF

V gene: TRBV11-3
J gene: TRBJ2-7
clone size: NA
D gene: NA
CDR3 DNA: TGTGCCAGCAGCTTAGAAGCCGGGCACCACGAGCAGTACTTC
CDR3 protein: CASSLEAGHHEQYF

V gene: TRBV7-2
J gene: TRBJ2-7
clone size: NA
D gene: TRBD1
CDR3 DNA: TGTGCCAGCAGCTTAAAGGGACAGGGCTTCTACGAGCAGTACTTC
CDR3 protein: CASSLKGQGFYEQYF

V gene: TRBV7-3
J gene: TRBJ2-3
clone size: few
D gene: NA
CDR3 DNA: TGTGCCAGCAGCTTAAGGAGCGGGAGCACAGATACGCAGTATTTT
CDR3 protein: CASSLRSGSTDTQYF

V gene: TRBV30
J gene: TRBJ1-2
clone size: many
D gene: NA
CDR3 DNA: TGTGCCTGGAGTCCGCAGAACTATGGCTACACCTTC
CDR3 protein: CAWSPQNYGYTF

V gene: TRBV5-4
J gene: TRBJ2-3
clone size: NA
D gene: NA
CDR3 DNA: TGTGCCAGCAGCTTAGGGGTCCGGAGCACAGATACGCAGTATTTT
CDR3 protein: CASSLGVRSTDTQYF

V gene: TRBV20-1
J gene: TRBJ2-1
clone size: NA
D gene: NA
CDR3 DNA: TGCAGTGCTACATACAATGAGCAGTTCTTC
CDR3 protein: CSATYNEQFF

V gene: TRBV6-5
J gene: TRBJ2-7
clone size: once
D gene: NA
CDR3 DNA: TGTGCCAGCAGTGTGAAGGGTGTAGAAACCTACGAGCAGTACTTC
CDR3 protein: CASSVKGVETYEQYF

V gene: TRBV29-1
J gene: TRBJ1-6
clone size: medium-sized
D gene: NA
CDR3 DNA: TGCAGCGACGGATACGGGGGGCATAATTCACCCCTCCACTTT
CDR3 protein: CSDGYGGHNSPLHF

V gene: TRBV7-4
J gene: TRBJ2-1
clone size: NA
D gene: TRBD2
CDR3 DNA: TGTGCCAGCAGCTTAGGCCTCCTAGCGGGTGAGCAGTTCTTC
CDR3 protein: CASSLGLLAGEQFF

V gene: TRBV18
J gene: TRBJ2-6
clone size: medium-sized
D gene: TRBD1
CDR3 DNA: TGTGCCAGCTCACCATTGAACGTAAGACAGGGTGGGTTGTCTGGGGCCAACGTCCTGACTTTC
CDR3 protein: CASSPLNVRQGGLSGANVLTF

V gene: TRBV7-6
J gene: TRBJ2-7
clone size: medium-sized
D gene: TRBD2
CDR3 DNA: TGTGCCAGCAGCTTAGAGGGGACTAGCTCCTACGAGCAGTACTTC
CDR3 protein: CASSLEGTSSYEQYF

V gene: TRBV18
J gene: TRBJ2-5
clone size: many
D gene: NA
CDR3 DNA: TGTGCCAGCTCACCACCCGGACTTCCCCAAGAGACCCAGTACTTC
CDR3 protein: CASSPPGLPQETQYF

V gene: TRBV6-4
J gene: TRBJ2-1
clone size: NA
D gene: TRBD2
CDR3 DNA: TGTGCCAGCAGAGGTAGCGGGAGTGATGAGCAGTTCTTC
CDR3 protein: CASRGSGSDEQFF

V gene: TRBV7-6
J gene: TRBJ2-7
clone size: few
D gene: TRBD1
CDR3 DNA: TGTGCCAGCAGCTTAGATCCAGGGGGCTTATACGAGCAGTACTTC
CDR3 protein: CASSLDPGGLYEQYF

V gene: TRBV5-4
J gene: TRBJ1-2
clone size: many
D gene: TRBD1
CDR3 DNA: TGTGCCAGCAGCTTTGGGACAGGGGGGATTTTTGGCTACACCTTC
CDR3 protein: CASSFGTGGIFGYTF

V gene: TRBV30
J gene: TRBJ2-5
clone size: many
D gene: TRBD1
CDR3 DNA: TGTGCCTGGAGTGTGGGGACAGGGGTGGAGACCCAGTACTTC
CDR3 protein: CAWSVGTGVETQYF

V gene: TRBV27
J gene: TRBJ1-2
clone size: medium-sized
D gene: NA
CDR3 DNA: TGTGCCAGCAGTTTATATTTGTCGGGCTATGGCTACACCTTC
CDR3 protein: CASSLYLSGYGYTF

V gene: TRBV6-2/TRBV6-3
J gene: TRBJ2-1
clone size: medium-sized
D gene: NA
CDR3 DNA: TGTGCCAGCAGTTACGGCCAGGGAGGGCAGTTCTTC
CDR3 protein: CASSYGQGGQFF

V gene: TRBV24-1
J gene: TRBJ2-2
clone size: medium-sized
D gene: NA
CDR3 DNA: TGTGCCACCAGTACGGGGGTGGACACCGGGGAGCTGTTTTTT
CDR3 protein: CATSTGVDTGELFF

V gene: TRBV4-3
J gene: TRBJ1-2
clone size: NA
D gene: NA
CDR3 DNA: TGCGCCAGCAGCCCCTCTCCACTAAGCAACTATGGCTACACCTTC
CDR3 protein: CASSPSPLSNYGYTF

V gene: TRBV6-6
J gene: TRBJ2-7
clone size: medium-sized
D gene: NA
CDR3 DNA: TGTGCCAGCGGAACTGGCGAGCAGTACTTC
CDR3 protein: CASGTGEQYF

V gene: TRBV10-3
J gene: TRBJ2-1
clone size: medium-sized
D gene: TRBD1
CDR3 DNA: TGTGCCATCAGACCGTGGGACAGGAATGAGCAGTTCTTC
CDR3 protein: CAIRPWDRNEQFF

V gene: TRBV7-9
J gene: TRBJ2-2
clone size: many
D gene: NA
CDR3 DNA: TGTGCCAGCAGCTTAGTCGGGACGGAGGAGACCGGGGAGCTGTTTTTT
CDR3 protein: CASSLVGTEETGELFF

V gene: TRBV27
J gene: TRBJ2-7
clone size: medium-sized
D gene: NA
CDR3 DNA: TGTGCCAGCAGGGGGACGGTCTACGAGCAGTACTTC
CDR3 protein: CASRGTVYEQYF

V gene: TRBV5-4
J gene: TRBJ2-2
clone size: NA
D gene: TRBD2
CDR3 DNA: TGTGCCAGCAGCTTGGTGGGGGGACTAGCGGTTCACGACGGGGAGCTGTTTTTT
CDR3 protein: CASSLVGGLAVHDGELFF

V gene: TRBV5-6
J gene: TRBJ2-5
clone size: NA
D gene: NA
CDR3 DNA: TGTGCCAGCAGGGTTGAGGGGGGCTGGACCCAGTACTTC
CDR3 protein: CASRVEGGWTQYF

V gene: TRBV13
J gene: TRBJ2-5
clone size: medium-sized
D gene: TRBD2
CDR3 DNA: TGTGCCAGCAGCTCAAGGACTAGCGGGGTCACCCCGGAGACCCAGTACTTC
CDR3 protein: CASSSRTSGVTPETQYF

V gene: TRBV6-1
J gene: TRBJ1-5
clone size: medium-sized
D gene: TRBD1
CDR3 DNA: TGTGCCAGCATCCAAAGTGGGACAGGGGGTATGTCCCAGCATTTT
CDR3 protein: CASIQSGTGGMSQHF

V gene: TRBV10-1
J gene: TRBJ1-1
clone size: few
D gene: NA
CDR3 DNA: TGCCCGCATCTGTCTGCAGGGGAAGCTTTGCCTATGAACACTGAAGCTTTCTTT
CDR3 protein: CPHLSAGEALPMNTEAFF

V gene: TRBV6-5
J gene: TRBJ2-1
clone size: NA
D gene: TRBD2
CDR3 DNA: TGTGCCAGCAGCTCCGCGGGACTAGCGGGGGGGCCGGGCTACAATGAGCAGTTCTTC
CDR3 protein: CASSSAGLAGGPGYNEQFF

V gene: TRBV7-9
J gene: TRBJ1-1
clone size: NA
D gene: NA
CDR3 DNA: TGTGCCAGCAGCCCGAACGACAGAACTATGAACACTGAAGCTTTCTTT
CDR3 protein: CASSPNDRTMNTEAFF

V gene: TRBV6-6
J gene: TRBJ1-2
clone size: medium-sized
D gene: TRBD1
CDR3 DNA: TGTGCCAGCAGAACAGGGGCTCGAGGCTACACCTTC
CDR3 protein: CASRTGARGYTF